This TCR beta chain was found in a study of OX40 agonist ivuxolimab in advanced cancers. The overall study: In this trial design, patients received ivuxolimab intravenously at 0.01 to 10 mg/kg every 2 weeks. Recorded diagnoses for dose-escalation patients were hepatocellular carcinoma, melanoma, renal cell or head and neck cancer.

The length of the CDR3 is 14 residues. Germline values: CDR1 WSHSY, CDR2 SAAADI. V was clipped by 3 bases and J by 0 bases, with 9 bases between them. General study points: Expanded clones were, on average, more numerous in CD8+ T cells than in CD4+.

Points on this clone: What it recognizes is unknown.

Here immunoSEQ multiplex PCR was the method, and the copy in TCRdb shows in-frame clones only, minus some. Found here are tens of thousands of clones, about 93% of them singletons; the top ten hold 6.2%. The chain links TRBV10-2 to TRBJ2-7; D uncertain. This specimen was CD4+ or CD8+ T cells sorted from blood, taken in a trial of the OX40 agonist ivuxolimab. The sequence derives from an adult with an advanced solid tumor such as melanoma, head and neck, liver or kidney cancer. CDR3 coding DNA: TGCGCCAGCAGTGAAGGGTTGGACTCCTACGAGCAGTACTTC. Its translation is CASSEGLDSYEQYF.